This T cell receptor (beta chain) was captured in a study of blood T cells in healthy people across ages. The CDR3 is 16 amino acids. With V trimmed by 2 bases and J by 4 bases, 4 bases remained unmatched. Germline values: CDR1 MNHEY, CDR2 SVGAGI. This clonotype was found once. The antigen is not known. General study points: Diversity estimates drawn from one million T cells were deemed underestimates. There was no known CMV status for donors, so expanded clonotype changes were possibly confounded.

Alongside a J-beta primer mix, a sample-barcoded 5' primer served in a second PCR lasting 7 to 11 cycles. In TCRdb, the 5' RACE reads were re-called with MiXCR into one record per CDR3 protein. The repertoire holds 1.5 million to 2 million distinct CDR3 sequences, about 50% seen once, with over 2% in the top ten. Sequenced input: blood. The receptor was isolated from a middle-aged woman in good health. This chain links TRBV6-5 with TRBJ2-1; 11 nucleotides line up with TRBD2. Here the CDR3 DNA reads TGTGCCAGCAGTTACGCACTAGCGGGGGAGTACAATGAGCAGTTCTTC. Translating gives CASSYALAGEYNEQFF.